The clone carrying this T cell receptor (beta chain) was recorded many times. What it binds is not known. The record originates from a study of identical twins. Each CDR3 protein gets one entry after TCRdb re-called the 5' RACE reads with MiXCR. Of 420,000 or so distinct CDR3 sequences listed, around 20% are singletons. The length of the CDR3 is 14 residues. The V gene's germline CDR1 is SGHDT and CDR2 YYEEEE. Trimming removed 5 bases from V and 5 bases from J, with 14 bases in between. Study results and limitations: High-abundance cord blood beta clonotypes had fewer insertions; memory repertoires showed none.

The V and J genes are TRBV5-6 and TRBJ2-1; no firm D call. Sequencing used naive T cells sorted from blood. This sequence was found in a man aged 45 to 65 in good health. CDR3 DNA sequence: TGTGCCAGCAGTCCCCAACGGCAGAACAATGAGCAGTTCTTC. It is translated as CASSPQRQNNEQFF. The full variable domain, in which reference TRBV5-6 and TRBJ2-1 provide the parts outside the CDR3, is DAGVTQSPTHLIKTRGQQVTLRCSPKSGHDTVSWYQQALGQGPQFIFQYYEEEERQRGNFPDRFSGHQFPNYSSELNVNALLLGDSALYLCASSPQRQNNEQFFGPGTRLTVL.